Below, 6 T cell receptor beta chains from the same sample are listed, as sequenced in a study of T cell clonality in common variable immunodeficiency. Study-wide findings and caveats: Common variable immunodeficiency TCR beta sequences reportedly had fewer deletions and N-nucleotide insertions.

Sequencing used immunoSEQ multiplex PCR; TCRdb keeps in-frame clones, though not all of them. In total the sample includes under 40,000 clones, none of them seen once. Their recognized antigens are unknown. The sequencing input was peripheral blood mononuclear cells. These receptor sequences come from a human donor with common variable immunodeficiency.

This clone was found many times. Coverage ceases 3 residues before the CDR3 finishes, and the germline J gene fills in the end. V is TRBV7-9 and J is TRBJ2-7, with a possible D match to TRBD1 (6 bases). The V and J ends lost 1 base and 3 bases respectively, with 13 bases between them. CDR1 SEHNR and CDR2 FQNEAQ come from the germline V gene (reference sequence). CDR3 length equals 15 residues. Partial CDR3 DNA: TGTGCCAGCAGCTTAGGGGACATAGGGGGCTACGAG. Translation: CASSLGDIGGYE. The CDR3 in its entirety is CASSLGDIGGYEQYF.

In its sample, this clone was seen a few times. The junction does not match germline at one end; this may be a read error. The CDR3 end lies 3 residues beyond the end of the read and is filled in from the germline J gene. The chain combines TRBV7-9 with TRBJ2-3, with D possibly being TRBD1 (6 bases). The CDR3 sequence is 15 residues long. CDR1 SEHNR and CDR2 FQNEAQ come from the germline V gene (reference sequence). CDR3 sequence: CPSSHRAITTDTQYF. Incomplete CDR3 DNA: TGTCCCAGCAGCCACAGGGCCATCACTACGGATACG.

This clone was found many times. The sequenced fragment ends 3 residues before the CDR3 boundary, so the rest is inferred from the germline J gene. This chain uses TRBV30 with TRBJ1-4, with D tentatively TRBD1 (5 bases). Germline CDR1 GTSNPN, CDR2 SVGIG (reference sequence). This CDR3 has 12 amino acids. The V gene lost 3 bases and the J gene lost 7 bases, with 9 bases spanning the gap. Incomplete CDR3 DNA: TGTGCCTGGAGAGGGGACTTTGAAAAA. As protein: CAWRGDFEK. The CDR3 as a whole reads CAWRGDFEKLFF.

On this clone: Read data end 3 residues before the CDR3 end; the end is taken from the germline J gene. The chain links TRBV2 to TRBJ2-2; D is unresolved. Trimming pared 3 bases from V and 2 bases from J, leaving 4 bases between. Germline CDR1 is SNHLY and CDR2 is FYNNEI. The CDR3 length is 13 residues. The CDR3 here is CASSDSNTGELFF. The sequenced part of the CDR3 DNA is TGTGCCAGCAGTGATTCTAACACCGGGGAG.

This clone was seen a handful of times. Read coverage stops 3 residues before the CDR3 terminus; the germline J gene supplies the remainder. J is TRBJ2-3 and V is TRBV20-1; 12 nucleotides line up with TRBD2. CDR3 length equals 16 residues. Germline CDR1 and CDR2: DFQATT and SNEGSKA (reference sequence). J was trimmed by 0 bases and V by 6 bases; bases with no gene match: 7. CDR3 loop: CSATRGLAGSTDTQYF. CDR3 DNA (partial): TGCAGTGCCACCCGAGGACTAGCGGGGAGCACAGATACG.

Points on this clone: The DNA ends 3 residues before the CDR3 does, and the rest of the CDR3 is filled in from the germline J gene. V is TRBV2 and J is TRBJ2-7; perhaps TRBD1 as D (5 bases). The CDR3 covers 13 residues. Trimming shortened V by 10 bases and J by 0 bases, and 13 bases separated the two germline ends. Germline values: CDR1 SNHLY, CDR2 FYNNEI. The CDR3 region is CATSRQPSYEQYF. The DNA read from the CDR3 is TGTGCCACCTCAAGACAGCCCTCCTACGAG. The full variable domain, in which reference TRBV2 and TRBJ2-7 provide the parts outside the CDR3, is EPEVTQTPSHQVTQMGQEVILRCVPISNHLYFYWYRQILGQKVEFLVSFYNNEISEKSEIFDDQFSVERPDGSNFTLKIRSTKLEDSAMYFCATSRQPSYEQYFGPGTRLTVT.